Sequencing of this T cell receptor beta chain was carried out in a study of identical twins (dated by TCRdb to about 2016). For the study in its entirety: The study deep-sequenced TCR alpha and beta repertoires from monozygotic twins, unrelated adults of various ages and cord blood to test whether fetal clonotypes persist. Replicate twin experiments were performed at different times using different library preparation protocols to rule out contamination. The research as a whole found: Because the same donors could not be followed over many years, the conclusions depended on cross-sectional statistical analysis. In monozygotic twins, out-of-frame TCR alpha sharing was systematically underestimated by recombination models, although the models agreed with sharing between unrelated individuals. Compared with coincidental sharing between unrelated individuals, out-of-frame TCR alpha sequences shared between twins showed an excess of sequences with low generation probability. The excess sharing between twins in beta out-of-frame sequences was weaker because fewer shared sequences reduced the signal-to-noise ratio. Fewer insertions were carried by abundant cord blood beta clonotypes; a weaker similar trend was observed in young adult naive repertoires, while no such trend was observed in memory repertoires. Invariant T cells such as MAIT and iNKT could partly confound zero-insertion analyses, although diverse VJ usage argued against such confounding for most clonotypes.

The germline V gene (reference sequence) sets CDR1 to DFQATT and CDR2 to SNEGSKA. Ends trimmed: V by 6 bases, J by 4 bases; bases unmatched to a gene: 8. Including cysteine and phenylalanine, the CDR3 has 13 amino acids. Left in the record is the CDR3 DNA by itself, 39 bases read in frame from the first base. Libraries were built with 5' RACE. The instrument was an Illumina HiSeq 2000. A universal primer binding site was added through template switching, and the final cDNA carried a unique molecular identifier so that TCR cDNA molecules could be counted accurately. First-strand cDNA for TCR alpha and beta chains was synthesized from specific primers in the conserved constant-segment region. To control for contamination, each cDNA library was double barcoded with a SMART-Mk sample barcode plus Illumina barcodes. TruSeq adapter sequences and Illumina sample barcodes were added in two successive PCR steps. Sequencing of the TCR alpha and beta cDNA libraries was done on the Illumina HiSeq platform using custom primers. In the authors' own workflow: MiGEC was used to process raw reads and extract unique molecular identifiers, and MiXCR was used to find CDR3 positions. Recombination models were inferred per individual with the repgenHMM and IGoR tools using an EM algorithm. The tcR package in R was used for shared clonotype analysis, with sharing normalized by the product of cloneset sizes. Out-of-frame nonproductive sequences were analyzed to study raw recombination free of thymic and clonal selection effects. TCRdb reran the public reads through fastp at Q25 and MiXCR, keeping productive beta chains. Entries that share a CDR3 protein sequence are merged under the most common genes and DNA. V and J calls and clone size were set by TCRdb, not the authors. The sample data list about 690,000 distinct CDR3 sequences, and less than 7% of these were observed just once. About 1.8% of the sample lies in the top ten.

Every donor was a healthy Caucasian. The researchers also sequenced three unrelated adults who were not twins: a male aged 18 to 29, a male aged 50 to 59, and a female aged 50 to 59. Miltenyi CD45RO+ enrichment and human naive T-cell isolation kits were used to isolate memory (CD45RO+) and naive T cells from PBMC. Notes on this clonotype: The antigen it binds to is not known. No base quality information exists; no much larger clone differs at one position.

The receptor comes from a man between 18 and 35 years old in good health. Source material: naive T cells sorted from blood. The meaning of the sample's cell subset or site label: cells isolated with a human naive T-cell isolation kit. Recombination linked TRBV20-1 to TRBJ2-5, with 7 bases in between that match TRBD2. The CDR3 region has the sequence CSAGASGPETQYF. The DNA sequence follows: TGCAGTGCCGGAGCTAGCGGTCCAGAGACCCAGTACTTC.